One sample yielded the 15 T cell receptor beta chains listed below, sequenced in a study of TIL therapy for anti-PD-1-resistant metastatic lung cancer. The time point denotes: pre-treatment sample, taken before nivolumab and TIL therapy. The libraries were made with immunoSEQ v3. This table comes from immunoSEQ multiplex PCR, and its TCRdb copy is limited to in-frame clones, with some not included. The sample shows roughly 58,000 clones, more than 80% of them seen only once. The source was blood, collected at baseline. Receptors originate from a person aged 25-85 years with non-small cell lung cancer.

This clone was recorded only once. The V gene is TRBV18, the J gene TRBJ1-2; 7 bases line up with TRBD1. CDR1 and CDR2 (germline): KGHSH, LQKENI. The CDR3 runs 14 residues. V shed 3 bases, J shed 8 bases, and the junction held 9 bases outside the gene matches. The CDR3: CASSPQGGAEGYTF. DNA for the CDR3: TGTGCCAGCTCACCTCAGGGGGGCGCGGAAGGCTACACCTTC.

This chain links TRBV9 with TRBJ2-5; possibly TRBD2 for D (5 bases). Trimming shortened V by 0 bases and J by 5 bases, and 14 bases separated the two germline ends. In germline, CDR1 is SGDLS, CDR2 YYNGEE. CDR3 size: 15 residues. CDR3 residues: CASSVDEGRWETQYF. The CDR3 coding sequence is TGTGCCAGCAGCGTAGATGAGGGTCGGTGGGAGACCCAGTACTTC.

The V and J genes are TRBV14 and TRBJ2-7; a weak D match, TRBD2 (6 bases). This CDR3 has 11 residues. Germline CDR1 and CDR2: SGHDN and FVKESK. V was trimmed by 4 bases and J by 5 bases, leaving 6 bases between them. CDR3 sequence (DNA): TGTGCCAGCAGCCGACTAGACGAGCAGTACTTC. It is translated as CASSRLDEQYF.

The V call is TRBV6-6, the J call TRBJ1-1, with D unresolved. The CDR3 runs 15 residues. Trimming shortened V by 10 bases and J by 0 bases, and 18 bases separated the two germline ends. CDR1 is MNHNY and CDR2 is SVGAGI in the germline V gene (reference sequence). The CDR3 region is CATISGRAMNTEAFF. The CDR3 DNA reads TGTGCCACCATCAGCGGAAGGGCCATGAACACTGAAGCTTTCTTT.

This clone was seen a handful of times. The CDR3, as DNA: TGTGCCAGCAGCCCCATGAGCGGGGCTGACACCATATATTTT. The encoded protein is CASSPMSGADTIYF. This chain uses TRBV9 with TRBJ1-3; possible D gene TRBD1, 5 bases. The CDR3 extends over 14 amino acids. Germline V lookup: CDR1 SGDLS, CDR2 YYNGEE. The V gene lost 4 bases and the J gene lost 8 bases, with 16 bases spanning the gap.

CDR3 loop: CASGLVASGANEQFF. CDR3 DNA: TGTGCTAGTGGTTTGGTTGCTAGCGGGGCCAATGAGCAGTTCTTC. This chain joins TRBV12-5 and TRBJ2-1, with 9 nucleotides matching TRBD2. With V trimmed by 0 bases and J by 6 bases, 3 bases remained unmatched. The CDR3 runs to 15 residues. Germline V gives CDR1 LGHNT, CDR2 FRNRAP.

V gene TRBV13 combines with J gene TRBJ2-3; TRBD1 aligns across 8 bases. Germline V CDR1 and CDR2: PRHDT, FYEKMQ (reference sequence). Losses at the gene ends were 2 bases for V and 2 bases for J; bases not matched to a gene: 3. The CDR3 covers 15 residues. CDR3 region: CASSLNQGATDTQYF. CDR3 DNA: TGTGCCAGCAGCTTAAATCAGGGGGCCACAGATACGCAGTATTTT.

The V and J genes are TRBV11-2 and TRBJ2-5, with D perhaps matching TRBD1 or TRBD2 (5 bases each). Germline V gene lookup returns CDR1 SGHAT and CDR2 FQNNGV. The CDR3 is 15 residues long. Trimming removed 3 bases at V and 5 bases at J, with 16 bases between. The CDR3 loop is CASSFVPGPGETQYF. The CDR3 nucleotides are TGTGCCAGCAGCTTCGTCCCGGGACCGGGGGAGACCCAGTACTTC.

V gene TRBV7-9 combines with J gene TRBJ2-2; D possibly uses TRBD1 or TRBD2 (5 bases each). V was trimmed by 11 bases and J by 1 base, leaving 11 bases between them. The CDR3 loop spans 13 amino acids. Per the germline V gene, CDR1 is SEHNR and CDR2 is FQNEAQ (reference sequence). CDR3 in DNA: TGTGCCGGGGGAGAATGGAACACCGGGGAGCTGTTTTTT. Translated, it gives CAGGEWNTGELFF.

The rearrangement uses TRBV24-1 and TRBJ2-5; 9 bases line up with TRBD1. Germline loops: CDR1 KGHDR, CDR2 SFDVKD. V was pared by 4 bases and J by 2 bases, with 7 bases of the junction left unmatched. The CDR3 consists of 16 residues. CDR3 in DNA: TGTGCCACCAGTGACCGTGGGACAGGGTTACAAGAGACCCAGTACTTC. As protein: CATSDRGTGLQETQYF.

The chain couples TRBV11-3 to TRBJ2-1; 7 bases align to TRBD2. Germline CDR1 and CDR2: SGHNT and YENEEA. This CDR3 contains 14 residues. V was clipped by 4 bases and J by 3 bases; unmatched bases: 3. The CDR3: CASSSRDYYNEQFF. In DNA form, the CDR3 reads TGTGCCAGCAGCTCAAGGGACTACTACAATGAGCAGTTCTTC.

The genes are TRBV18 and TRBJ2-5, with 7 bases fitting TRBD2. In germline, CDR1 is KGHSH, CDR2 LQKENI. V dropped 2 bases and J dropped 4; count of bases not matched to a gene: 7. The CDR3 spans 15 residues. The CDR3 sequence is CASSPMAGVGETQYF. The CDR3 DNA follows: TGTGCCAGCTCACCAATGGCGGGAGTCGGAGAGACCCAGTACTTC.

This clone was detected a few times. This chain joins TRBV7-9 and TRBJ1-6; no definite D call. The V gene's germline CDR1 is SEHNR and CDR2 FQNEAQ (reference sequence). The CDR3 contains 12 residues. The V end was cut by 1 base, the J end by 9 bases, with 4 bases between. The CDR3 DNA reads TGTGCCAGCAGCTTAGGGTCTTCACCCCTCCACTTT. This codes for CASSLGSSPLHF.

This sequence joins TRBV3-1 (or the pseudogene TRBV3-2) and TRBJ1-4; D not resolved. Germline CDR1 reads LGHDT; CDR2 reads YNNKEL (reference sequence). The CDR3 runs to 14 residues. The V end was cut by 2 bases, the J end by 7 bases, with 11 bases between. CDR3 DNA sequence: TGTGCCAGCAGCCAAAGGGAGCGGGGTGAAAAACTGTTTTTT. Translated: CASSQRERGEKLFF.

This clone was observed a handful of times. The V and J genes are TRBV7-2 and TRBJ2-3; 9 bases agree with TRBD2. The CDR3 contains 17 residues. V trimming: 3 bases; J trimming: 4 bases; junction bases outside the gene matches: 11. Germline-derived CDR1 and CDR2 are SGHTA and FQGNSA. DNA for the CDR3: TGTGCCAGCAGCTTTGTGGCGGGGGGGCCTCCCCCAGATACGCAGTATTTT. Translating it yields CASSFVAGGPPPDTQYF.